This section outlines one T cell receptor beta chain sequence together with its context. Its antigen is undetermined. Sequencing used immunoSEQ multiplex PCR; TCRdb keeps in-frame clones, though not all of them. This table has about 100,000 clones, roughly 91% appearing once. The sample originates from a study of PD-1 blockade in classical Hodgkin lymphoma. Whole-study results and caveats: Those starting nivolumab under 1 year post-ASCT were excluded. Underlying causes for the observed repertoire differences were not defined, possibly disease activity or prior therapy. CD4+ TCR diversity climbed significantly by C4D1, unlike CD8+ TCR diversity.

Following autologous stem cell transplantation, relapse occurred in every patient, and exposure to brentuximab vedotin varied. Germline V gene lookup returns CDR1 SGHAT and CDR2 FQNNGV. This CDR3 has 16 amino acids. The V end was cut by 2 bases, the J end by 7 bases, with 21 bases between. The chain uses TRBV11-2 and TRBJ2-7; D may be TRBD1 (5 bases). This TCR came from a human donor with classical Hodgkin lymphoma. The sample in question was peripheral blood mononuclear cells (PBMCs), obtained before the second cycle of nivolumab. The CDR3 DNA follows: TGTGCCAGCAGCTTACTCCCAGGGTTTGGGTCGCGAGAGCAGTACTTC. This translates into CASSLLPGFGSREQYF.